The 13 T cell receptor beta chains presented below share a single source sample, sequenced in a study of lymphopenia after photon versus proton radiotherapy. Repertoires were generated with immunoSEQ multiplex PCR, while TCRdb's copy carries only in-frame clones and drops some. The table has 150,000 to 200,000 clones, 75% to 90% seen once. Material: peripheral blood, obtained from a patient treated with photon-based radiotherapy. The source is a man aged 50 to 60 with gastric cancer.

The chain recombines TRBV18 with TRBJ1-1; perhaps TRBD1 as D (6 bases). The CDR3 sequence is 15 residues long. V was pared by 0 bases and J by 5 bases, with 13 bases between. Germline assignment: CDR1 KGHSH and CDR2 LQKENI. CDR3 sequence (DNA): TGTGCCAGCTCACCACCGTCGCTTCAGGGGACTGAAGCTTTCTTT. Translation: CASSPPSLQGTEAFF.

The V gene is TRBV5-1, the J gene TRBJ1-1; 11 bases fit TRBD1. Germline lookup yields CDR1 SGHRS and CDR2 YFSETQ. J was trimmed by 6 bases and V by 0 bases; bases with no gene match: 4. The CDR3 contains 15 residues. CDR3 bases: TGCGCCAGCAGCTTGGGGACAGGGGGCGACCCTGAAGCTTTCTTT. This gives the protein CASSLGTGGDPEAFF.

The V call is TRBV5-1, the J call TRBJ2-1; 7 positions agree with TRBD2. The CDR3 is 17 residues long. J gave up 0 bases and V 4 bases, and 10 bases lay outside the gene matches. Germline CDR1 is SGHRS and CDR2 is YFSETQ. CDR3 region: CASSPAMRGGSYNEQFF. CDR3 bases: TGCGCCAGCAGCCCCGCCATGCGCGGGGGCTCCTACAATGAGCAGTTCTTC. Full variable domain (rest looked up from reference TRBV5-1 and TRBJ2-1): KAGVTQTPRYLIKTRGQQVTLSCSPISGHRSVSWYQQTPGQGLQFLFEYFSETQRNKGNFPGRFSGRQFSNSRSEMNVSTLELGDSALYLCASSPAMRGGSYNEQFFGPGTRLTVL.

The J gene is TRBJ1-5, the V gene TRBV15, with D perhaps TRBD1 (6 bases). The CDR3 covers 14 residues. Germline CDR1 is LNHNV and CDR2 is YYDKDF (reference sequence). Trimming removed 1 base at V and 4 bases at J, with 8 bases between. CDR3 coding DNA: TGTGCCACCAGCAGAGTGGACAGTAATCAGCCCCAGCATTTT. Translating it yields CATSRVDSNQPQHF.

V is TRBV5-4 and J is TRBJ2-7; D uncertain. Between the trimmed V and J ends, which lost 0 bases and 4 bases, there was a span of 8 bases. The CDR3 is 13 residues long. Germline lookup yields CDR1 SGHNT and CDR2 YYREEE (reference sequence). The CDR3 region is CASSLGNPYEQYF. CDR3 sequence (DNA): TGTGCCAGCAGCTTGGGCAACCCGTACGAGCAGTACTTC.

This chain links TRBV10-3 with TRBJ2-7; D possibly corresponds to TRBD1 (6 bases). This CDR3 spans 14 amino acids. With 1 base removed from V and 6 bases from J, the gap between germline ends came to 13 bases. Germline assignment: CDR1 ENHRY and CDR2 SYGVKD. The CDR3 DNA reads TGTGCCATCAGTGAGTTTAACAGGGTCGCCGAGCAGTACTTC. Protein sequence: CAISEFNRVAEQYF.

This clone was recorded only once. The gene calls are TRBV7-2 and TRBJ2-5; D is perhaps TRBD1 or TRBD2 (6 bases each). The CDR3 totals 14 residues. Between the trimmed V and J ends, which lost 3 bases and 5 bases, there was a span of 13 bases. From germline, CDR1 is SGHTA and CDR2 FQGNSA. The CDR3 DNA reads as TGTGCCAGCAGCTTCGGGGGCTTGTGGGAGACCCAGTACTTC. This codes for CASSFGGLWETQYF.

CDR3 in amino acids: CAWSVPSGANVLTF. In nucleotides, the CDR3 is TGTGCCTGGAGTGTACCCTCTGGGGCCAACGTCCTGACTTTC. The J gene is TRBJ2-6, the V gene TRBV30; D uncertain. The V end lost 0 bases, the J end lost 0 bases, and 3 bases lay between the germline ends. The CDR3 is 14 residues long. The germline V gene has CDR1 GTSNPN and CDR2 SVGIG (reference sequence).

Written as DNA, the CDR3 is TGCGCCAGCAGCCCCCTAGGAGGCAGGGCCTCCGATGAGCAGTACTTC. This translates into CASSPLGGRASDEQYF. The chain couples TRBV4-1 to TRBJ2-7, with D perhaps matching TRBD1 or TRBD2 (5 bases each). Germline V lookup: CDR1 MGHRA, CDR2 YSYEKL. The CDR3 is 16 amino acids. Deletions cut 4 bases from V and 7 bases from J, with 23 bases between.

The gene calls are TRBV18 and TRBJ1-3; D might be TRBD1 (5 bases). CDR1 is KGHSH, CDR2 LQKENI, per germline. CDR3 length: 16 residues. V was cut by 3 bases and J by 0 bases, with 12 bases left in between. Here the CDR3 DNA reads TGTGCCAGCTCACCGCGGGCGGGGGACTCTGGAAACACCATATATTTT. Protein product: CASSPRAGDSGNTIYF.

The CDR3 coding sequence is TGTGCCAGCAGCTTGGCCGCCACTGAAGCTTTCTTT. Protein: CASSLAATEAFF. This sequence joins TRBV5-6 and TRBJ1-1; D gene uncertain. This CDR3 contains 12 residues. Trimming pared 0 bases from V and 4 bases from J, leaving 4 bases between. CDR1 is SGHDT and CDR2 is YYEEEE in the germline V gene.

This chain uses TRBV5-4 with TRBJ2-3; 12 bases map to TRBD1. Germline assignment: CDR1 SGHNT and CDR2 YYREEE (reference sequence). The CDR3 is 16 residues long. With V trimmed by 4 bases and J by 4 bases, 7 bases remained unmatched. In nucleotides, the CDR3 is TGTGCCAGCAGCGCGATCGGGACAGGGGGCGCAGATACGCAGTATTTT. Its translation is CASSAIGTGGADTQYF.

Here the CDR3 DNA reads TGTGCCAGCAGTGTAAGGGGAACAGAGAACACCGGGGAGCTGTTTTTT. This sequence encodes CASSVRGTENTGELFF. The V call is TRBV2, the J call TRBJ2-2; possible D gene TRBD1, 5 bases. V dropped 4 bases and J dropped 1 base, with 13 bases sitting between them. This CDR3 comprises 16 residues. Germline CDR1 and CDR2: SNHLY and FYNNEI.